A selection of T cell receptor beta chains follows, all from one sample in a study of control samples from healthy donors and cancer patients. Clones were read by immunoSEQ multiplex PCR, and TCRdb kept only the in-frame ones, dropping some. This sample has about 200,000 clones, with around 93% found just once. Sequenced material: blood. The receptors stem from a young man in good health. The conserved cysteine and the conserved F or W are not part of the CDR3 here. Only part of the rows carry a size: once, few, many, or a class if the clone is expanded.

TRBV19	NA	TRBJ1-4	ASSGQPTNEKLF
TRBV7-9	NA	TRBJ1-4	ASSSGNEKLF
TRBV12-5	NA	TRBJ1-5	ASGFHGQGDQPQH
TRBV29-1	few	TRBJ2-3	SVDWQGSDTQY
TRBV6-1	NA	TRBJ1-1	ASSEDRLGRGDTEAF
TRBV6-5	NA	TRBJ2-1	ASSYPGTEQF
TRBV9	once	TRBJ1-5	ASSVDQGGGQPQH
TRBV29-1	NA	TRBJ1-5	SVAQGQPNQPQH
TRBV4-1	NA	TRBJ2-1	ASSQGRLAGDEQF
TRBV4-2	NA	TRBJ2-1	ASSQDRQSHNEQF
TRBV7-9	once	TRBJ1-1	ASSSSGWNTEAF
TRBV3-1/TRBV3-2	NA	TRBJ2-7	ASSQDLSRREQY
TRBV7-2	NA	TRBJ1-4	ASSLGQGEKLF
TRBV5-5	NA	TRBJ1-4	ASSLGQGLPTTNEKLF
TRBV19	NA	TRBJ1-2	ASSIVPQGPLDGYT
TRBV5-5	NA	TRBJ1-6	ASSLASPYNSPLH
TRBV27	NA	TRBJ1-3	ASSPRQGGNTIY
TRBV3-1/TRBV3-2	NA	TRBJ1-2	ASSQDLGPYGYT
TRBV7-3	NA	TRBJ1-1	ASSLMGENTEAF
TRBV5-1	NA	TRBJ1-4	ASSLGVREKLF
TRBV10-2	NA	TRBJ1-2	ASSGGDYGYT
TRBV15	NA	TRBJ2-3	ATSRGINIADTQY
TRBV5-1	NA	TRBJ2-2	ASSTVGASNTGELF
TRBV25-1	NA	TRBJ2-1	ASSELGRNRVDEQF
TRBV19	once	TRBJ2-5	ASRARSQGETQY
TRBV7-9	NA	TRBJ1-1	ASSSGASTEAF
TRBV27	NA	TRBJ1-4	ASSLTPTNEKLF
TRBV9	NA	TRBJ1-3	ASSVRGAGGNTIY
TRBV3-1/TRBV3-2	once	TRBJ2-7	ASRHKETYEQY
TRBV27	NA	TRBJ1-5	ASSLSQGASQPQH
TRBV2	NA	TRBJ2-2	ASSAGGAPGELF
TRBV23-1	NA	TRBJ2-7	ASSRGRTTYEQY
TRBV29-1	NA	TRBJ2-7	SVSVSGGAREQY
TRBV28	NA	TRBJ1-6	ASSGGNSPLH
TRBV30	NA	TRBJ2-7	AWSLGHPSTYEQY
TRBV4-1	NA	TRBJ1-2	ASSQDLIVRGANYGYT
TRBV7-2	NA	TRBJ2-5	ASSLLVGTQY
TRBV18	NA	TRBJ1-6	ASSGGNSPLH
TRBV2	NA	TRBJ2-1	ASQMPGTEQF
TRBV6-2/TRBV6-3	NA	TRBJ1-4	ASSPGGTNEKLF
TRBV6-1	once	TRBJ2-3	ASSEGVRGDRTDTQY
TRBV5-1	NA	TRBJ2-7	ASNWGFGAYEQY
TRBV18	NA	TRBJ2-6	ASSPGNRALGANVLT
TRBV6-5	NA	TRBJ2-7	ASIGGVGIYEQY
TRBV7-8	NA	TRBJ1-1	ASSLSESEAF
TRBV12-3/TRBV12-4	NA	TRBJ1-2	ATVDTNYGYT
TRBV11-2	NA	TRBJ1-3	ASSLDRRTEGNSGNTIY
TRBV7-8	few	TRBJ2-7	ASSRRGTAGTSGHYEQY
TRBV19	once	TRBJ1-4	ASKPGTDSTNEKLF
TRBV11-3	NA	TRBJ2-3	ATLKRATGDTQY